The 21 T cell receptor beta chains listed next were all sequenced from one sample in a study of blood T cell repertoires in COVID-19. The table came from immunoSEQ multiplex PCR; TCRdb's copy has only in-frame clones and leaves some out. Of about 220,000 clones listed, approximately 80% were seen once; the top ten hold 9.7%. The specimen was peripheral blood. These receptor sequences come from a man between 50 and 59 years old with active or convalescent COVID-19.

The chain uses TRBV6-5 and TRBJ2-5; 14 bases are a match to TRBD2. V shed 2 bases and J 5 bases; nucleotides not matched to a gene: 4. The CDR3 runs to 16 residues. The germline V gene has CDR1 MNHEY and CDR2 SVGAGI. The CDR3 DNA follows: TGTGCCAGCAGTTACCTGGGACTAGCGGGAGAGGAGACCCAGTACTTC. It yields the protein CASSYLGLAGEETQYF.

A single count supports this clone. The V call is TRBV5-8, the J call TRBJ1-2, with 7 positions matching TRBD1. CDR1 is SGHTS and CDR2 is YDEGEE in the germline V gene. There are 17 residues in the CDR3. V lost 0 bases, J lost 5 bases, and 13 bases stayed unmatched. CDR3 nucleotide sequence: TGTGCCAGCAGCTTGGCGTATGGACAGGCAGCTAGGTATGGCTACACCTTC. Protein: CASSLAYGQAARYGYTF. The full variable domain, in which reference TRBV5-8 and TRBJ1-2 provide the parts outside the CDR3, is EAGVTQSPTHLIKTRGQQATLRCSPISGHTSVYWYQQALGLGLQFLLWYDEGEERNRGNFPPRFSGRQFPNYSSELNVNALELEDSALYLCASSLAYGQAARYGYTFGSGTRLTVV.

The V gene is TRBV29-1, the J gene TRBJ1-1; no clear D gene. The CDR3 spans 11 residues. Germline V gives CDR1 SQVTM, CDR2 ANQGSEA. V lost 6 bases and J 1 base, leaving 6 bases between the germline ends. The CDR3 DNA reads as TGCAGCGTCGTAGAGAACACTGAAGCTTTCTTT. It translates to CSVVENTEAFF.

This clone was observed at least ten times. The chain employs TRBV19 and TRBJ2-7, with 7 bases identical to TRBD1. V lost 5 bases to trimming and J lost 3 bases; unmatched junction nucleotides: 4. In germline, CDR1 is LNHDA, CDR2 SQIVND (reference sequence). CDR3 length equals 13 residues. CDR3 amino acids: CASSEQGNYEQYF. The CDR3 coding sequence is TGTGCCAGTAGTGAACAGGGGAACTACGAGCAGTACTTC.

This sequence joins TRBV7-2 and TRBJ1-1; 8 positions agree with TRBD1. The CDR3 is made up of 15 amino acids. J gave up 5 bases and V 5 bases, and 10 bases lay outside the gene matches. Germline values: CDR1 SGHTA, CDR2 FQGNSA. DNA for the CDR3: TGTGCCAGCAGCCCACGACAGGGGAGTGAGACTGAAGCTTTCTTT. Amino acids: CASSPRQGSETEAFF.

The chain joins TRBV7-2 to TRBJ1-5; D not certain. The germline V and J ends were trimmed by 2 bases and 0 bases, with 5 bases remaining between them. This CDR3 comprises 14 residues. Per germline, CDR1 SGHTA and CDR2 FQGNSA. In DNA form, the CDR3 reads TGTGCCAGCAGCTTAAAATATAGCAATCAGCCCCAGCATTTT. It codes for CASSLKYSNQPQHF.

The V gene is TRBV5-8, the J gene TRBJ1-2; perhaps TRBD1 as D (6 bases). The CDR3 loop spans 14 amino acids. V was trimmed by 1 base and J by 2 bases, leaving 9 bases between them. CDR1 SGHTS and CDR2 YDEGEE come from the germline V gene. CDR3 in DNA: TGTGCCAGCAGCTTGTACAGGGCCAACTATGGCTACACCTTC. Its translation: CASSLYRANYGYTF.

J is TRBJ2-3 and V is TRBV6-2 or TRBV6-3; a possible D gene is TRBD2 (5 bases). V was shortened by 5 bases and J by 2 bases, with 8 bases between the two germline ends. Germline V CDR1 and CDR2: MNHEY, SVGEGT. The CDR3 is 13 residues long. The CDR3 DNA follows: TGTGCCAGCAGTATGGACTCCACAGATACGCAGTATTTT. It codes for CASSMDSTDTQYF.

The J gene is TRBJ2-2, the V gene TRBV15, with 8 bases that match TRBD1. V lost 0 bases to trimming and J lost 8 bases; unmatched junction nucleotides: 5. There are 15 residues in the CDR3. CDR1 LNHNV and CDR2 YYDKDF come from the germline V gene (reference sequence). The CDR3 coding sequence is TGTGCCACCAGCAGAGAACGGACAGGGTGGGGGGAGCTGTTTTTT. It yields the protein CATSRERTGWGELFF.

The V call is TRBV7-2, the J call TRBJ2-1; 7 bases fit TRBD1. The CDR3 is 16 amino acids. CDR1 and CDR2 (germline): SGHTA, FQGNSA. The junction had 5 bases not matched to a gene; V was cut back by 3 bases and J by 0 bases. CDR3 region: CASSLGQPNSYNEQFF. CDR3 DNA: TGTGCCAGCAGCTTGGGACAGCCCAACTCCTACAATGAGCAGTTCTTC.

The chain employs TRBV2 and TRBJ1-5; maybe TRBD1 (6 bases). V was clipped by 7 bases and J by 4 bases, with 11 bases between them. The CDR3 has 13 amino acids. The germline gives CDR1 SNHLY, CDR2 FYNNEI. The DNA for the CDR3 is TGTGCCAGCAAAGGACAGCCGAATCAGCCCCAGCATTTT. This sequence encodes CASKGQPNQPQHF.

J is TRBJ2-3 and V is TRBV6-2 or TRBV6-3, with D perhaps TRBD2 (6 bases). The CDR3 is made up of 13 amino acids. V shed 5 bases and J shed 11 bases, with 17 bases lying between them. Germline values: CDR1 MNHEY, CDR2 SVGEGT. CDR3 sequence reads: CASSSGPALGQYF. The CDR3 DNA reads as TGTGCCAGCAGTAGCGGGCCGGCCTTAGGGCAGTATTTT.

For this clone: A read error may account for a junction end that differs from germline. The chain uses TRBV2 and TRBJ1-5; 10 bases align to TRBD1. The CDR3 is made up of 17 amino acids. Germline CDR1 is SNHLY and CDR2 is FYNNEI. DNA for the CDR3: TGTGCCACCAGTCCCGGGACAGGGGAAGATAGCAATCAGCCCCAGCATTTT. Its protein product is CATSPGTGEDSNQPQHF.

This clone was counted between two and nine times. This rearrangement joins TRBV7-3 to TRBJ2-3, with D possibly being TRBD2 (5 bases). Per germline, CDR1 SGHTA and CDR2 FQGTGA. The CDR3 contains 16 residues. The V and J ends lost 1 base and 3 bases respectively, with 14 bases between them. CDR3 in amino acids: CASSLSPDLSTDTQYF. In nucleotides, the CDR3 is TGTGCCAGCAGCTTAAGTCCGGACTTATCGACAGATACGCAGTATTTT.

J is TRBJ2-5 and V is TRBV28; 10 positions agree with TRBD1. Germline-derived CDR1 and CDR2 are MDHEN and SYDVKM. This CDR3 spans 13 amino acids. Germline trimming cut 2 bases from V and 7 bases from J; bases unmatched to any gene: 1. CDR3 loop: CASSLGDRGTQYF. In DNA, the CDR3 is TGTGCCAGCAGTTTAGGGGACAGGGGGACCCAGTACTTC.

The J gene is TRBJ2-7, the V gene TRBV6-6, with TRBD1 identical over 11 bases. The CDR3 runs to 18 residues. Trimming at V came to 5 bases and at J to 0 bases, leaving 12 bases not matched to a gene. Germline assignment: CDR1 MNHNY and CDR2 SVGAGI (reference sequence). The DNA of the CDR3 is TGTGCCAGCAGTCCCCGGGACAGGGGGTCCTACTACTCCTACGAGCAGTACGTC. The encoded protein is CASSPRDRGSYYSYEQYV.

This clone has a handful of counts. The chain combines TRBV5-5 with TRBJ2-7; maybe TRBD1 (6 bases). CDR3 length equals 14 residues. Trimming took off 3 bases at V and 7 bases at J, with 17 bases between the two ends. Germline assignment: CDR1 SGHKS and CDR2 YYEKEE (reference sequence). CDR3 bases: TGTGCCAGCAGCTCCGTGACAGGATCGGCGGAGCAGTACGTC. Residues: CASSSVTGSAEQYV.

The J gene is TRBJ2-7, the V gene TRBV5-1; 7 nucleotides align to TRBD1. CDR1 and CDR2 (germline): SGHRS, YFSETQ. The CDR3 loop spans 14 amino acids. Unmatched junction bases numbered 8, after V lost 2 bases and J lost 6 bases. CDR3 sequence: CASSLTGDPGEQYF. As DNA, the CDR3 is TGCGCCAGCAGCTTAACAGGGGACCCCGGCGAGCAGTACTTC.

J is TRBJ1-4 and V is TRBV28, with TRBD1 as a possible D gene (6 bases). V was shortened by 8 bases and J by 7 bases, with 17 bases between the two germline ends. The CDR3 extends over 14 amino acids. Germline V gene lookup returns CDR1 MDHEN and CDR2 SYDVKM. CDR3 residues: CASYRGGQGEKLFF. CDR3 coding DNA: TGTGCCAGCTACCGCGGGGGGCAGGGTGAAAAACTGTTTTTT.

The chain is built from TRBV28 and TRBJ1-2; D is possibly TRBD1 (5 bases). V was clipped by 10 bases and J by 8 bases, with 23 bases between them. Germline CDR1 is MDHEN and CDR2 is SYDVKM. The CDR3 spans 14 residues. The CDR3 nucleotides read TGTGCCATACATCTTGGGGGGGAGGGCTACGGCTACACCTTC. Protein product: CAIHLGGEGYGYTF.

V usage is TRBV7-8 and J usage is TRBJ2-3; 8 bases are shared with TRBD1. The germline V gene has CDR1 SGHVS and CDR2 FQNEAQ. CDR3 length: 15 amino acids. V lost 6 bases to trimming and J lost 3 bases; unmatched junction nucleotides: 8. The CDR3 sequence: CASRSDREETDTQYF. CDR3 nucleotide sequence: TGTGCCAGCAGATCGGACAGGGAAGAGACAGATACGCAGTATTTT.